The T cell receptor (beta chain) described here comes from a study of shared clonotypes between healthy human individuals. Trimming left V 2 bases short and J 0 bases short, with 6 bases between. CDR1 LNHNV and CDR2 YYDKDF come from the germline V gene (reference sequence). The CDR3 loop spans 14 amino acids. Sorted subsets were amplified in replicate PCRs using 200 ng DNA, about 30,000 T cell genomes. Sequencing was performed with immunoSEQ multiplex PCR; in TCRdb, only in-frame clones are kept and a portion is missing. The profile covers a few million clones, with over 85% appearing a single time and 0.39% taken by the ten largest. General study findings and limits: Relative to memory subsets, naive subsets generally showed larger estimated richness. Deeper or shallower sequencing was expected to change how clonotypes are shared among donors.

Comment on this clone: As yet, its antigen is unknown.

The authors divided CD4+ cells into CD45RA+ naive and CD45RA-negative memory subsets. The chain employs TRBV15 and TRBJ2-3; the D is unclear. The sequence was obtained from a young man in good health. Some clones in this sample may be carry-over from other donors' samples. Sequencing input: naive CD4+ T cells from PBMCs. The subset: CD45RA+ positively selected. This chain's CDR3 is CATSRLDSTDTQYF. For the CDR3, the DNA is TGTGCCACCAGCAGATTAGACAGCACAGATACGCAGTATTTT.